The 30 T cell receptor beta chains below all came from one sample that was sequenced in a study of T cell changes during pregnancy in multiple sclerosis. Produced via immunoSEQ multiplex PCR; TCRdb's table is partial and in-frame only. Of about 67,000 clones listed, about nine tenths are singletons. The material sequenced was peripheral blood, taken in the second trimester of pregnancy. These receptors all stem from a female donor in good health, enrolled as a control in a pregnancy study.

The rearrangement joins TRBV18 to TRBJ2-3, with a weak D call TRBD1 (7 bases). The CDR3 length is 15 residues. Germline V CDR1 and CDR2: KGHSH, LQKENI. Trimming left V 3 bases short and J 9 bases short, with 19 bases between. The chain's CDR3 is CASSPPTRQGGTQYF. The CDR3 bases are TGTGCCAGCTCACCCCCCACTAGACAGGGAGGAACGCAGTATTTT.

The gene calls are TRBV9 and TRBJ2-1; D possibly corresponds to TRBD2 (5 bases). V was clipped by 3 bases and J by 4 bases, with 17 bases between them. Germline V CDR1 and CDR2: SGDLS, YYNGEE. This CDR3 has 16 residues. CDR3 sequence (DNA): TGTGCCAGCAGCGCCGGGAAGTTCGGGATTTACAATGAGCAGTTCTTC. This translates into CASSAGKFGIYNEQFF.

The chain employs TRBV7-8 and TRBJ1-4, with no clear D. With 5 bases removed from V and 3 bases from J, the gap between germline ends came to 13 bases. Germline lookup yields CDR1 SGHVS and CDR2 FQNEAQ. The CDR3 totals 15 residues. DNA of the CDR3: TGTGCCAGCAGCCGGCCGGGAGGGCCTAATGAAAAACTGTTTTTT. Protein: CASSRPGGPNEKLFF.

The rearrangement links TRBV9 to TRBJ2-3, with TRBD2 matching over 8 bases. The germline CDR1 and CDR2 sequences are SGDLS and YYNGEE. The CDR3 is made up of 15 amino acids. Unmatched junction bases numbered 8, after V lost 4 bases and J lost 4 bases. The CDR3 DNA sequence: TGTGCCAGCAGCATCCGCGGGGGGTCCCCAGATACGCAGTATTTT. Translated, it gives CASSIRGGSPDTQYF.

V gene TRBV19 combines with J gene TRBJ2-1; 12 positions match TRBD2. With 3 bases clipped from V and 8 bases from J, the junction kept 2 bases outside the gene matches. CDR3 length: 14 amino acids. CDR1 is LNHDA and CDR2 is SQIVND in the germline V gene (reference sequence). The CDR3 coding sequence is TGTGCCAGTAGTATGACTAGCGGGGGTTATGAGCAGTTCTTC. Residues: CASSMTSGGYEQFF.

This chain connects TRBV18 to TRBJ1-3; D unclear. CDR3 length: 16 amino acids. V gave up 4 bases and J gave up 3 bases, with 16 bases separating them. Looked up from germline, CDR1 is KGHSH and CDR2 is LQKENI. CDR3: CASSLLGEGSGNTIYF. The CDR3 coding sequence is TGTGCCAGCTCACTTCTCGGGGAGGGAAGTGGAAACACCATATATTTT.

This CDR3 is CAISENADTQYF. The CDR3 coding sequence is TGTGCCATCAGTGAAAATGCGGATACGCAGTATTTT. The rearrangement joins TRBV10-3 to TRBJ2-3; D is unresolved. Trimming stripped 3 bases from V and 6 bases from J, with 7 bases between. From germline, CDR1 is ENHRY and CDR2 SYGVKD. The CDR3 is 12 residues long.

The chain carries TRBV7-9 and TRBJ1-2; a possible D gene is TRBD1 (6 bases). V was clipped by 2 bases and J by 6 bases, with 13 bases between them. The CDR3 sequence is 14 residues long. Germline V gives CDR1 SEHNR, CDR2 FQNEAQ (reference sequence). This CDR3 is CASSLIGGSDGYTF. The CDR3 region has the DNA TGTGCCAGCAGCTTAATTGGGGGCAGCGATGGCTACACCTTC.

The chain recombines TRBV6-5 with TRBJ2-7; 7 nucleotides align to TRBD1. CDR3 length equals 15 residues. CDR1 MNHEY and CDR2 SVGAGI come from the germline V gene. J gave up 0 bases and V 4 bases, and 6 bases lay outside the gene matches. The CDR3 DNA reads as TGTGCCAGCAGTTCGGGACAGATTAACTCCTACGAGCAGTACTTC. It codes for CASSSGQINSYEQYF.

The chain uses TRBV5-1 and TRBJ1-1; 8 bases agree with TRBD1. The CDR3 has 13 residues. J lost 9 bases, V lost 6 bases, and 10 bases had no gene match. Germline V CDR1 and CDR2: SGHRS, YFSETQ. CDR3 in DNA: TGCGCCAGCAAGGGCCAGGGGGCTGTTCAAGCTTTCTTT. It codes for CASKGQGAVQAFF.

The J gene is TRBJ2-7, the V gene TRBV4-1; 7 nucleotides line up with TRBD2. Germline CDR1 and CDR2: MGHRA and YSYEKL. The junction had 4 bases not matched to a gene; V was cut back by 0 bases and J by 2 bases. This CDR3 has 15 residues. The CDR3 here is CASSQEGGSAYEQYF. The CDR3 DNA follows: TGCGCCAGCAGCCAAGAGGGGGGGTCGGCCTACGAGCAGTACTTC.

DNA of the CDR3: TGCGCCAGCAGCTTGGCCTTCGGGGGGACCCGAGGGGCCCAGTACTTC. This gives the protein CASSLAFGGTRGAQYF. The chain is built from TRBV5-1 and TRBJ2-5; 7 nucleotides match TRBD2. The junction had 14 bases not matched to a gene; V was cut back by 0 bases and J by 9 bases. Germline loops: CDR1 SGHRS, CDR2 YFSETQ. CDR3 size: 16 residues.

This chain connects TRBV7-9 to TRBJ2-7, with a weak D call TRBD2 (5 bases). Trimming shortened V by 3 bases and J by 0 bases, and 6 bases separated the two germline ends. Germline CDR1 is SEHNR and CDR2 is FQNEAQ (reference sequence). The CDR3 consists of 13 residues. This chain's CDR3 is CASSLLASYEQYF. CDR3 bases: TGTGCCAGCAGCTTGCTAGCCTCCTACGAGCAGTACTTC.

The chain combines TRBV15 with TRBJ1-4; no clear D. In germline, CDR1 is LNHNV, CDR2 YYDKDF (reference sequence). The CDR3 loop spans 15 amino acids. V was shortened by 3 bases and J by 7 bases, with 15 bases between the two germline ends. The CDR3 loop reads CATSSWEERSEKLFF. The DNA for the CDR3 is TGTGCCACCAGCAGCTGGGAGGAAAGGAGTGAAAAACTGTTTTTT.

This sequence joins TRBV10-3 and TRBJ2-5; D remains unclear. This CDR3 has 13 amino acids. Looked up from germline, CDR1 is ENHRY and CDR2 is SYGVKD. Trimming pared 8 bases from V and 7 bases from J, leaving 17 bases between. The CDR3 spells CAIQSEKVGTQYF. CDR3 DNA sequence: TGTGCCATCCAGAGCGAGAAGGTTGGGACCCAGTACTTC.

V and J are TRBV18 and TRBJ2-5; D call uncertain. Trimming removed 3 bases from V and 7 bases from J, with 12 bases in between. The CDR3 sequence is 13 residues long. CDR1 KGHSH and CDR2 LQKENI come from the germline V gene. The CDR3 bases are TGTGCCAGCTCACCGACGGAAGAGCGGACCCAGTACTTC. Its protein is CASSPTEERTQYF.

For the CDR3, the DNA is TGCAGCGGAGGACAGGGGGCATCCTCCTACGAGCAGTACTTC. This gives the protein CSGGQGASSYEQYF. The chain links TRBV29-1 to TRBJ2-7; TRBD1 matches at 11 bases. Looked up from germline, CDR1 is SQVTM and CDR2 is ANQGSEA. V trimming: 7 bases; J trimming: 0 bases; junction bases outside the gene matches: 5. This CDR3 spans 14 amino acids.

V gene TRBV19 combines with J gene TRBJ1-5; D remains ambiguous. V was cut by 4 bases and J by 7 bases, with 14 bases left in between. Germline V gene lookup returns CDR1 LNHDA and CDR2 SQIVND (reference sequence). The CDR3 length is 14 residues. For the CDR3, the DNA is TGTGCCAGTAGTAATCCTCTCGGGGTACAGCCCCAGCATTTT. Translating it yields CASSNPLGVQPQHF.

This sequence joins TRBV25-1 and TRBJ2-5; the match to TRBD2 covers 7 bases. The CDR3 extends over 15 amino acids. The V and J ends lost 6 bases and 3 bases, in that order; junction bases with no gene match: 10. Germline CDR1 MGHDK, CDR2 SYGVNS. The CDR3 reads CASRPRDYSKETQYF. In DNA, the CDR3 is TGTGCCAGCAGGCCCCGGGACTACTCAAAAGAGACCCAGTACTTC.

The chain couples TRBV30 to TRBJ1-4; 7 nucleotides match TRBD1. In germline, CDR1 is GTSNPN, CDR2 SVGIG (reference sequence). V dropped 2 bases and J dropped 11; count of bases not matched to a gene: 8. This CDR3 has 13 residues. CDR3 coding DNA: TGTGCCTGGAGTTCCTTAACAGGGGAGAAACTGTTTTTT. It translates to CAWSSLTGEKLFF.

This chain uses TRBV27 with TRBJ1-1, with no clear D. Germline CDR1 is MNHEY and CDR2 is SMNVEV (reference sequence). The CDR3 loop spans 12 amino acids. The V end was cut by 4 bases, the J end by 8 bases, with 11 bases between. CDR3 nucleotide sequence: TGTGCCAGCAGTTCCTGGACTAGGGAAGCTTTCTTT. It translates to CASSSWTREAFF.

The J gene is TRBJ2-5, the V gene TRBV11-2; a possible D gene is TRBD2 (6 bases). Germline V gene lookup returns CDR1 SGHAT and CDR2 FQNNGV. This CDR3 has 16 residues. V dropped 3 bases and J dropped 2 bases, with 16 bases sitting between them. The CDR3 region is CASSLGIGGRQETQYF. Written as DNA, the CDR3 is TGTGCCAGCAGCTTGGGAATCGGGGGTCGTCAAGAGACCCAGTACTTC.

V and J are TRBV10-3 and TRBJ2-7; 11 bases are a match to TRBD2. V lost 6 bases, J lost 6 bases, and 7 bases stayed unmatched. Looked up from germline, CDR1 is ENHRY and CDR2 is SYGVKD. This CDR3 comprises 14 residues. CDR3: CAIRLAGEGREQYF. In DNA form, the CDR3 reads TGTGCCATCAGACTAGCGGGAGAAGGCCGCGAGCAGTACTTC.

V usage is TRBV4-3 and J usage is TRBJ2-7; no clear D gene. V was cut by 0 bases and J by 5 bases, with 20 bases left in between. CDR3 length: 17 residues. In germline, CDR1 is LGHNA, CDR2 YSLEER. DNA for the CDR3: TGCGCCAGCAGCCAAGATTGGGCAAAAGGTAGTATTAACGAGCAGTACTTC. Translating it yields CASSQDWAKGSINEQYF.

The chain uses TRBV27 and TRBJ2-1; 15 bases line up with TRBD2. Germline V gene data show CDR1 as MNHEY and CDR2 as SMNVEV (reference sequence). Losses at the gene ends were 2 bases for V and 7 bases for J; bases not matched to a gene: 6. The CDR3 consists of 17 residues. The CDR3 protein is CASSLRTSGRAVNEQFF. The CDR3 DNA is TGTGCCAGCAGTTTAAGGACTAGCGGGAGGGCCGTGAATGAGCAGTTCTTC.

The chain joins TRBV5-1 to TRBJ1-4, with D possibly TRBD1 on 5 matching bases. Germline CDR1 is SGHRS and CDR2 is YFSETQ. Trimming stripped 4 bases from V and 6 bases from J, with 16 bases between. This CDR3 has 15 amino acids. The CDR3 sequence: CASSGWGRADEKLFF. CDR3 nucleotide sequence: TGCGCCAGCAGCGGGTGGGGCAGGGCCGATGAAAAACTGTTTTTT.

The V gene is TRBV7-2, the J gene TRBJ1-2; 8 nucleotides align to TRBD1. The CDR3 runs to 15 residues. From germline, CDR1 is SGHTA and CDR2 FQGNSA. V trimming: 1 base; J trimming: 8 bases; junction bases outside the gene matches: 9. CDR3 sequence (DNA): TGTGCCAGCAGCTTAGTCGGGACAGGCTCCGGGGGCTACACCTTC. Translated: CASSLVGTGSGGYTF.

The rearrangement links TRBV7-9 to TRBJ2-5; no firm D call. Deletions cut 2 bases from V and 2 bases from J, with 18 bases between. The CDR3 is made up of 17 amino acids. Germline V gives CDR1 SEHNR, CDR2 FQNEAQ (reference sequence). The CDR3 nucleotides read TGTGCCAGCAGCTTACGCCTCTTGGCTAGGCCACAAGAGACCCAGTACTTC. It is translated as CASSLRLLARPQETQYF.

This clone was recorded once. The rearrangement joins TRBV20-1 to TRBJ2-7; D is uncertain. The V gene lost 2 bases and the J gene lost 2 bases, with 4 bases spanning the gap. CDR3 length: 11 amino acids. In germline, CDR1 is DFQATT, CDR2 SNEGSKA (reference sequence). The CDR3 sequence is CSARQAYEQYF. CDR3 nucleotide sequence: TGCAGTGCTAGACAGGCCTACGAGCAGTACTTC.

CDR3 DNA: TGTGCCACCAGCGGGACACCCCAAGAGACCCAGTACTTC. Translating it yields CATSGTPQETQYF. The rearrangement uses TRBV15 and TRBJ2-5, with D possibly TRBD1 on 6 matching bases. The CDR3 contains 13 residues. The V end was cut by 5 bases, the J end by 1 base, with 8 bases between. CDR1 is LNHNV and CDR2 is YYDKDF in the germline V gene (reference sequence). Combining the CDR3 with reference TRBV15 and TRBJ2-5 gives the whole variable domain DAMVIQNPRYQVTQFGKPVTLSCSQTLNHNVMYWYQQKSSQAPKLLFHYYDKDFNNEADTPDNFQSRRPNTSFCFLDIRSPGLGDTAMYLCATSGTPQETQYFGPGTRLLVL.